This T cell receptor beta chain is from a study of identifying expanded T cells in peripheral blood. Study observations and caveats: Differentially abundant clones: roughly 1.3 between replicates, about 15 at around 2 weeks, around 19 at four. Roughly two-week clone count variance significantly increased as total template count grew.

The CDR3 is made up of 18 amino acids. V was shortened by 2 bases and J by 4 bases, with 23 bases between the two germline ends. Germline CDR1 is SGHVS and CDR2 is FQNEAQ. Assay used: immunoSEQ multiplex PCR; TCRdb lists only in-frame clones, some missing. Here the sample spans about 86,000 clones, around 83% being singletons. Details on this clone: Antigen specificity is unknown.

Sequencing was carried out using blood. The receptor was isolated from a person aged 18 to 69 in good health. J is TRBJ1-2 and V is TRBV7-8, with a tentative D call TRBD1 (6 bases). The CDR3 protein is CASSLSLEQGPPTYGYTF. In DNA, the CDR3 is TGTGCCAGCAGCTTATCTCTTGAACAGGGCCCTCCTACCTATGGCTACACCTTC. Based on the CDR3 plus reference TRBV7-8 and TRBJ1-2, the full variable domain is GAGVSQSPRYKVAKRGQDVALRCDPISGHVSLFWYQQALGQGPEFLTYFQNEAQLDKSGLPSDRFFAERPEGSVSTLKIQRTQQEDSAVYLCASSLSLEQGPPTYGYTFGSGTRLTVV.